This T cell receptor beta chain was identified during a study of identical twins. CDR3 length: 15 amino acids. With 5 bases clipped from V and 7 bases from J, the junction kept 10 bases outside the gene matches. Germline lookup yields CDR1 SGHTA and CDR2 FQGNSA. Template switching added a universal primer binding site, and final cDNA carried unique molecular identifiers. One entry per CDR3 protein, called by TCRdb with MiXCR from the 5' RACE reads. The sample holds about 660,000 distinct CDR3 sequences, about 9.4% seen once. This clonotype has ten or more counts. This same sample was also taken into another study, of yellow fever vaccine responses in identical twins.

The V call is TRBV7-2, the J call TRBJ2-1; 8 bases are a match to TRBD1. The receptor comes from a woman aged 18 to 35 in good health. Sequenced material: PBMCs. The CDR3 spells CASSLQAGGWNEQFF. CDR3 sequence (DNA): TGTGCCAGCAGCCTCCAGGCAGGGGGCTGGAATGAGCAGTTCTTC.